This T cell receptor beta chain is drawn from a study of T-cell reconstitution after alpha-beta-depleted transplantation in children. A word on this clonotype: Its antigen is unidentified.

Study-wide points: Two months or so post-transplant, alpha-beta T cells reportedly derived from several hundred expanded graft clones. Surviving thymic progenitors and recipient T cells were the source of high TCRbeta diversity at day 60 in some patients. When one year had passed after transplant, most T-cell counts and diversity came from newly produced T cells.

The germline gives CDR1 LNHNV, CDR2 YYDKDF (reference sequence). The CDR3 is made up of 16 amino acids. The V gene lost 0 bases and the J gene lost 5 bases, with 17 bases spanning the gap. Unique molecular identifiers were used in preparing the TCRbeta library. TCRdb passed the PCR reads through MiXCR, listing each CDR3 protein once. Of 200,000 to 250,000 distinct CDR3 sequences listed, roughly a quarter are singletons. This sequence joins TRBV15 and TRBJ2-7; D is perhaps TRBD2 (5 bases). This TCR was recovered from a female patient aged 2-9 years who had a stem cell transplant for congenital amegakaryocytic thrombocytopenia, so the T cells may come from the graft donor. The sample was PBMCs, mostly from graft donor cells, taken 360 days after TCRalphabeta/CD19-depleted stem cell transplant. CDR3 protein: CATSRETGKSPHEQYF. For the CDR3, the DNA is TGTGCCACCAGCAGAGAAACCGGGAAGTCACCCCACGAGCAGTACTTC.